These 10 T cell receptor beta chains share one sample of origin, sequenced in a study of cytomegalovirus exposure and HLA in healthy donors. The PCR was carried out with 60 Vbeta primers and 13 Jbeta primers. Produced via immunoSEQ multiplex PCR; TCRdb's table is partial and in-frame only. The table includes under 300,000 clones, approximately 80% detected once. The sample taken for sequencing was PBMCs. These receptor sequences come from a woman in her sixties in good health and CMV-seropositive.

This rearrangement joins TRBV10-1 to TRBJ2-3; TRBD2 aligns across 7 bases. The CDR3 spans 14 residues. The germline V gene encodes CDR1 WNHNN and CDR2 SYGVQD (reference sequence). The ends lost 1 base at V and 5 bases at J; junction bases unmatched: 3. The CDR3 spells CASSELVAGDTQYF. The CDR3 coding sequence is TGCGCCAGCAGTGAGTTGGTAGCGGGAGATACGCAGTATTTT.

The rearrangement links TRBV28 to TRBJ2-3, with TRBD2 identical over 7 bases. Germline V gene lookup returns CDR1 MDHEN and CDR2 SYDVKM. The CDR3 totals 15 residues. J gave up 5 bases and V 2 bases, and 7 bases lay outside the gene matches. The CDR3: CASSLGGRMIDTQYF. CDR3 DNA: TGTGCCAGCAGTTTAGGCGGGAGAATGATAGATACGCAGTATTTT.

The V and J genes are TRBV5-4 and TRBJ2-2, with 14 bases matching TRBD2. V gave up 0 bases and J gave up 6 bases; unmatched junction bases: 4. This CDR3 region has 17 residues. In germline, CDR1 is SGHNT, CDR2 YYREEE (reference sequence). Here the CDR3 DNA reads TGTGCCAGCAGCTTGGTAGGGACTAGCGGGAGAGCCGGGGAGCTGTTTTTT. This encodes CASSLVGTSGRAGELFF. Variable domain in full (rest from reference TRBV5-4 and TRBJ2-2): ETGVTQSPTHLIKTRGQQVTLRCSSQSGHNTVSWYQQALGQGPQFIFQYYREEENGRGNFPPRFSGLQFPNYSSELNVNALELDDSALYLCASSLVGTSGRAGELFFGEGSRLTVL.

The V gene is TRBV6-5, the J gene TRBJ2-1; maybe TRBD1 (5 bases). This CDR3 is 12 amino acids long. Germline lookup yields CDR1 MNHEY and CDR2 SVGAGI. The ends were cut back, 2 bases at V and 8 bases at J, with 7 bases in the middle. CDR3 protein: CASSYRGDEQFF. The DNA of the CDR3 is TGTGCCAGCAGTTACAGGGGCGATGAGCAGTTCTTC.

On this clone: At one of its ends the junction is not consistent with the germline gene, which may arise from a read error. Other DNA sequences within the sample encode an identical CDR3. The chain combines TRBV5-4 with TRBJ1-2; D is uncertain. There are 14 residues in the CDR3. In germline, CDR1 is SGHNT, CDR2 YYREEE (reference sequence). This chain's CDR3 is CASSLVEGSGGYTF. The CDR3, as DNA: TGTGCCAGCAGCTTGGTAGAGGGTTCAGGTGGCTATACCTTC. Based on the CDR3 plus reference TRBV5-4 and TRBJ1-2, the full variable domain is ETGVTQSPTHLIKTRGQQVTLRCSSQSGHNTVSWYQQALGQGPQFIFQYYREEENGRGNFPPRFSGLQFPNYSSELNVNALELDDSALYLCASSLVEGSGGYTFGSGTRLTVV.

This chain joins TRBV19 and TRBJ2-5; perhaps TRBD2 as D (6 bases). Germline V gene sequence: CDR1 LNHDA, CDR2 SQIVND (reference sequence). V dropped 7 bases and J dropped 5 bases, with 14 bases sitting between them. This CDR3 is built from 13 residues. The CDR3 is CASNSAGSETQYF. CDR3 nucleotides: TGTGCCAGTAACTCCGCGGGATCCGAGACCCAGTACTTC.

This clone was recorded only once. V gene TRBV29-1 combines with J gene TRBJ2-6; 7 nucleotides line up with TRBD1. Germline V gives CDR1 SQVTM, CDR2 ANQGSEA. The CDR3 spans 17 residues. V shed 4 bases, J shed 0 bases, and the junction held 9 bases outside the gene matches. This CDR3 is CSVARGQINSGANVLTF. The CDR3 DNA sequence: TGCAGCGTTGCACGGGGACAGATAAACTCTGGGGCCAACGTCCTGACTTTC.

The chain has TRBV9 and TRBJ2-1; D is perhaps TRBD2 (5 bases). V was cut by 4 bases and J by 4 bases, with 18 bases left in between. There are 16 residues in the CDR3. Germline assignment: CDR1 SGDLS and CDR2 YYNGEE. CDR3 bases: TGTGCCAGCAGCCCCCTGGGCGGGTCTACTTACAATGAGCAGTTCTTC. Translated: CASSPLGGSTYNEQFF. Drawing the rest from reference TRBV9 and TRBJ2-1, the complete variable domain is DSGVTQTPKHLITATGQRVTLRCSPRSGDLSVYWYQQSLDQGLQFLIQYYNGEERAKGNILERFSAQQFPDLHSELNLSSLELGDSALYFCASSPLGGSTYNEQFFGPGTRLTVL.

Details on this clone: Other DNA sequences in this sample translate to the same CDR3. DNA of the CDR3: TGTGCCAGCAGCTTACTAGCGGGATCGTACAATGAGCAGTTCTTC. Translating it yields CASSLLAGSYNEQFF. The J gene is TRBJ2-1, the V gene TRBV7-3; 9 nucleotides agree with TRBD2. This CDR3 has 15 residues. Germline CDR1 and CDR2: SGHTA and FQGTGA. V shed 2 bases and J 4 bases; nucleotides not matched to a gene: 3. The whole variable domain, filled in from reference TRBV7-3 and TRBJ2-1, reads GAGVSQTPSNKVTEKGKYVELRCDPISGHTALYWYRQSLGQGPEFLIYFQGTGAADDSGLPNDRFFAVRPEGSVSTLKIQRTERGDSAVYLCASSLLAGSYNEQFFGPGTRLTVL.

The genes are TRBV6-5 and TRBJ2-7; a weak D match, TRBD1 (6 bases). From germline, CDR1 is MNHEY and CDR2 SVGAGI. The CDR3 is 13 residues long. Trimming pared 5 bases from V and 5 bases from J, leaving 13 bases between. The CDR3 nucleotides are TGTGCCAGCAGTCGATCAGGGACACACGAGCAGTACTTC. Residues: CASSRSGTHEQYF.